This T cell receptor beta chain originates from a study of cytomegalovirus exposure and HLA in healthy donors. Overall study: The approximately 120 validation repertoires, a later analysis reported, used the same platform as the approximately 730 repertoires from the first cohort. Study-level results: That first-cohort TCR clusters tended to co-occur in the roughly 130 validation repertoires was found in a later analysis. The listing of 150 to 200 TCR beta chains classed them as cytomegalovirus-associated.

TCRdb's copy holds only in-frame clones and misses some; the assay was immunoSEQ multiplex PCR. This table has 130,000 to 150,000 clones, 80% to 95% appearing once. Worth noting for this clone: Antigen: not known.

Germline assignment: CDR1 SGHRS and CDR2 YFSETQ. V lost 0 bases, J lost 0 bases, and 12 bases lay in between. CDR3 length: 17 residues. The chain couples TRBV5-1 to TRBJ1-4; possibly TRBD1 for D (5 bases). The sequencing input was PBMCs. This receptor was taken from a man between 18 and 29 years old in good health and CMV-seronegative. CDR3 amino acids: CASSLAAGIPTNEKLFF. The CDR3 DNA reads TGCGCCAGCAGCTTGGCGGCAGGGATCCCAACTAATGAAAAACTGTTTTTT.